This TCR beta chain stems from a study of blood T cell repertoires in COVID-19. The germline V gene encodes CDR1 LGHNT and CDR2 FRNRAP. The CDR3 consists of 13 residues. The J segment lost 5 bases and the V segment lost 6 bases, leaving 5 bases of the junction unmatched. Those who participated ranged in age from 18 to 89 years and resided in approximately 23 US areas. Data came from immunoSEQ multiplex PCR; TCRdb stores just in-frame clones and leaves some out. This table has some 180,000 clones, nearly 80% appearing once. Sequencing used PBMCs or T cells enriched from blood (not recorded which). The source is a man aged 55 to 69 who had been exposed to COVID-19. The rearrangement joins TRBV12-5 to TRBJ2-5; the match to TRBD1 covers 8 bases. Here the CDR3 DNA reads TGTGCTAGTGGGCGACAGGGGTGGGAGACCCAGTACTTC. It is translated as CASGRQGWETQYF.